This entry lists 7 T cell receptor beta chains sequenced from one sample in a study of cytomegalovirus exposure and HLA in healthy donors. Primers: 60 Vbeta forward and 13 Jbeta reverse. Data came from immunoSEQ multiplex PCR; TCRdb stores just in-frame clones and leaves some out. This sample's clone table lists around 84,000 clones. Sequenced input: PBMCs. These receptors came from a man aged 30 to 45 in good health and CMV-seronegative.

The rearrangement uses TRBV9 and TRBJ1-4; D remains ambiguous. V lost 3 bases and J lost 4, with 10 bases in between. This CDR3 region has 14 residues. Germline V lookup: CDR1 SGDLS, CDR2 YYNGEE. The DNA for the CDR3 is TGTGCCAGCAGCGCAAATACGGGTAATGAAAAACTGTTTTTT. Translation: CASSANTGNEKLFF.

The chain recombines TRBV7-3 with TRBJ2-3; TRBD2 agrees at 7 bases. The germline CDR1 and CDR2 sequences are SGHTA and FQGTGA. J lost 4 bases, V lost 2 bases, and 0 bases had no gene match. CDR3 length: 13 amino acids. Here the CDR3 reads CASSLRGADTQYF. CDR3 bases: TGTGCCAGCAGCTTACGGGGGGCAGATACGCAGTATTTT.

The J gene is TRBJ1-2, the V gene TRBV19, with D tentatively TRBD1 (5 bases). The V gene lost 4 bases and the J gene lost 6 bases, with 15 bases spanning the gap. Germline V gene lookup returns CDR1 LNHDA and CDR2 SQIVND (reference sequence). The CDR3 is 14 residues long. The CDR3 protein is CASSTPGWGDGYTF. In nucleotides, the CDR3 is TGTGCCAGTAGTACCCCCGGTTGGGGGGATGGCTACACCTTC.

This chain uses TRBV18 with TRBJ1-4; D is unclear. Trimming cost V 5 bases and J 0 bases, with 10 bases left between them. The germline V gene encodes CDR1 KGHSH and CDR2 LQKENI. The CDR3 sequence is 15 residues long. CDR3 bases: TGTGCCAGCTCATCCACAGCTGCAACTAATGAAAAACTGTTTTTT. Its protein product is CASSSTAATNEKLFF.

This sequence joins TRBV2 and TRBJ2-1; D gene unclear. Between the trimmed V and J ends, which lost 2 bases and 8 bases, there was a span of 4 bases. The CDR3 has 11 residues. Germline CDR1 and CDR2: SNHLY and FYNNEI. CDR3: CASSEYHEQFF. DNA of the CDR3: TGTGCCAGCAGTGAATATCATGAGCAGTTCTTC.

The V and J genes are TRBV9 and TRBJ2-3; 11 nucleotides agree with TRBD2. From germline, CDR1 is SGDLS and CDR2 YYNGEE. The CDR3 totals 18 residues. V shed 3 bases, J shed 3 bases, and the junction held 12 bases outside the gene matches. The CDR3 loop is CASSALAGGLRGTDTQYF. The DNA for the CDR3 is TGTGCCAGCAGCGCCTTAGCGGGAGGGCTTAGGGGGACAGATACGCAGTATTTT.

In nucleotides, the CDR3 is TGTGCCAGCAGCTTACGACGGGGTGAAGCTTTCTTT. This encodes CASSLRRGEAFF. This chain uses TRBV5-6 with TRBJ1-1; D not certain. V lost 2 bases to trimming and J lost 7 bases, with 9 bases between them. CDR3 length: 12 amino acids. The germline V gene has CDR1 SGHDT and CDR2 YYEEEE.